The clone carrying this T cell receptor beta chain occurred a few times. No antigen is known for it. J was trimmed by 3 bases and V by 4 bases; bases with no gene match: 1. This CDR3 contains 13 residues. In germline, CDR1 is LGHNA, CDR2 YSLEER. The data were obtained in a study of PD-1 blockade in classical Hodgkin lymphoma. Findings and caveats of the study: Complete responders' diversity at baseline resembled that of newly diagnosed patients.

Sequencing was performed with immunoSEQ multiplex PCR; in TCRdb, only in-frame clones are kept and a portion is missing. The sample lists about 50,000 clones, 65% to 80% occurring once. Stated time point: cycle 4 day 1 (C4D1), after less than seven weeks of nivolumab. Every patient had relapsed following autologous stem cell transplantation, and cohorts differed in brentuximab vedotin exposure. The J gene is TRBJ2-7, the V gene TRBV4-3; 9 nucleotides align to TRBD1. The TCR was taken from a human donor with classical Hodgkin lymphoma. The sample in question was peripheral blood mononuclear cells (PBMCs), obtained before the fourth cycle of nivolumab. The CDR3 reads CASSRDRDYEQYF. Written as DNA, the CDR3 is TGCGCCAGCAGCCGGGACAGGGACTACGAGCAGTACTTC.